The TCR beta chain under discussion was sequenced for a study of tumor and adjacent non-tumor tissue in lung cancer. On the study more broadly: There were around 11 adenocarcinoma, 2 squamous cell carcinoma and 1 small cell lung cancer cases. Patients were aged about 30 to 76, roughly 9 men and about five women, stage I to III.

Turning to this clonotype: The germline gene is not matched at one end of the junction; a read error may be the cause.

The library came from three nested PCR rounds adapted from ARM-PCR protocols. TCRdb ran MiXCR on the multiplex PCR reads and lists one entry per CDR3 protein. This table holds 81,000 or so distinct CDR3 sequences, 80% found once. This CDR3 spans 16 amino acids. Germline CDR1 MNHNY, CDR2 SVGAGI (reference sequence). The template was RNA from unsorted bulk tissue. Newly diagnosed lung cancer patients had thoracic surgery in China, August–late 2014, without prior chemotherapy. This chain uses TRBV6-6 with TRBJ2-2, with D perhaps matching TRBD1 or TRBD2 (5 bases each). This TCR derives from a woman in her forties or fifties with non-small cell lung cancer. Source material: lung tumor tissue. The CDR3 protein is CASSTGGALNTGDLFF. The CDR3 DNA follows: TGTGCCAGCTCTACTGGGGGAGCCCTCAACACCGGGGATCTGTTTTTT.